These 7 T cell receptor beta chains share one sample of origin, sequenced in a study of metastatic and nonmetastatic thyroid tumors. Not a single patient had been given any form of treatment at any point before undergoing thyroid surgery. Via MiXCR, TCRdb re-called the PCR reads. The sample yields 13,000 or so clones, around 25% seen once. Source material: adjacent normal tissue. These receptors all stem from a female donor with papillary thyroid cancer or a benign thyroid nodule (not recorded which). Some clones in this sample may be carry-over from other donors' samples.

This chain links TRBV20-1 with TRBJ2-7; a possible D gene is TRBD1 (6 bases). The CDR3 totals 13 residues. CDR1 and CDR2 (germline): DFQATT, SNEGSKA (reference sequence). V was pared by 5 bases and J by 0 bases, with 11 bases between. The CDR3 region has the DNA TGCAGTGCTCGCCCGGACAGCTCCTACGAGCAGTACTTC. This encodes CSARPDSSYEQYF.

This clone was seen a few times. The J gene is TRBJ2-1, the V gene TRBV12-3 or TRBV12-4; 8 nucleotides match TRBD2. V lost 3 bases, J lost 7 bases, and 5 bases stayed unmatched. The CDR3 is 14 amino acids. The CDR3 protein is CASSFQRETNEQFF. The CDR3 nucleotides are TGTGCCAGCAGTTTTCAGCGGGAGACGAATGAGCAGTTCTTC.

Comments on this clone: The junction departs from germline at one end; a sequencing error may be responsible. The chain combines TRBV6-5 with TRBJ2-7; 10 bases align to TRBD1. The CDR3 is 14 residues long. The germline CDR1 and CDR2 sequences are MNHEY and SVGAGI. This CDR3 reads CASSSTGGSYKQYF. The CDR3 bases are TGTGCCAGCAGTTCGACAGGGGGCTCCTACAAGCAGTACTTC.

Judged by abundance, this clone is medium-sized. The chain couples TRBV28 to TRBJ1-5; D gene uncertain. Germline lookup yields CDR1 MDHEN and CDR2 SYDVKM. The CDR3 has 14 amino acids. V was pared by 3 bases and J by 6 bases, with 12 bases between. The CDR3 loop reads CASSLEGQLQPQHF. CDR3 DNA sequence: TGTGCCAGCAGTTTGGAGGGTCAGCTTCAGCCCCAGCATTTT. Supplemented by reference TRBV28 and TRBJ1-5, the full variable domain reads DVKVTQSSRYLVKRTGEKVFLECVQDMDHENMFWYRQDPGLGLRLIYFSYDVKMKEKGDIPEGYSVSREKKERFSLILESASTNQTSMYLCASSLEGQLQPQHFGDGTRLSIL.

Comment on this clone: Other DNA sequences from this sample encode an identical CDR3 as well. This sequence joins TRBV30 and TRBJ2-7; D ambiguous. Germline CDR1 is GTSNPN and CDR2 is SVGIG (reference sequence). Trimming pared 0 bases from V and 2 bases from J, leaving 11 bases between. This CDR3 is built from 14 residues. The CDR3 loop reads CAWSVSGTAYEQYF. CDR3 DNA sequence: TGTGCCTGGAGTGTATCGGGCACCGCCTACGAGCAGTACTTC.

This clone was detected many times. V usage is TRBV18 and J usage is TRBJ2-7; the D gene is possibly TRBD2 (6 bases). Trimming removed 3 bases from V and 3 bases from J, with 12 bases in between. CDR3 length: 14 residues. Germline V gene data show CDR1 as KGHSH and CDR2 as LQKENI. CDR3 sequence: CASSPGLANYEQYF. The CDR3 bases are TGTGCCAGCTCACCGGGACTGGCGAACTACGAGCAGTACTTC.

Concerning this clone: One end of the junction does not line up with germline, which may come from a read error. In the same sample, other DNA sequences code for this CDR3. V gene TRBV6-2 or TRBV6-3 combines with J gene TRBJ2-3, with D uncertain. This CDR3 has 14 residues. Germline-derived CDR1 and CDR2 are MNHEY and SVGEGT. DNA for the CDR3: TGTGCCAGCAGTTACTCGATGTCGTCGGATACACAGTATTTT. Protein product: CASSYSMSSDTQYF.